The clone carrying this TCR beta chain came up many times. Its antigen is not identified. This CDR3 contains 20 residues. CDR1 MNHEY and CDR2 SVGAGI come from the germline V gene. V trimming: 2 bases; J trimming: 1 base; junction bases outside the gene matches: 10. This sample was included in a study of post-analysis software for immune sequencing data. On the study more broadly: Some patients lacked subtype; others had relapsing-remitting, secondary progressive or progressive-relapsing disease. Whole-study findings and limits: Analysis by F measure revealed that same-batch samples clustered strongly together. TRBV5-6, TRBV5-1 and TRBV20-1 were among several TRBV segments more frequent in patients than controls. In multiple sclerosis, normalized Chao1 diversity was significantly below that of controls.

Prepared TCR beta cDNA libraries contained unique molecular identifiers. T cells numbering about 0.9 to 10 million yielded cDNA molecules that totaled some 500,000. TCRdb reprocessed the PCR reads via MiXCR and lists one record per CDR3 protein. The sample contains 750,000 to 950,000 distinct CDR3 sequences, roughly 46% of which appear only once. The sequencing sample was made of blood. The chain links TRBV6-5 to TRBJ1-6; TRBD1 agrees at 11 bases. The clonotype was recovered from a girl aged 10-17 years with multiple sclerosis. The CDR3 nucleotides are TGTGCCAGCAGTTACGTCCCCGGACAGGGGGCGGGATCCTATAATTCACCCCTCCACTTT. Translation: CASSYVPGQGAGSYNSPLHF.